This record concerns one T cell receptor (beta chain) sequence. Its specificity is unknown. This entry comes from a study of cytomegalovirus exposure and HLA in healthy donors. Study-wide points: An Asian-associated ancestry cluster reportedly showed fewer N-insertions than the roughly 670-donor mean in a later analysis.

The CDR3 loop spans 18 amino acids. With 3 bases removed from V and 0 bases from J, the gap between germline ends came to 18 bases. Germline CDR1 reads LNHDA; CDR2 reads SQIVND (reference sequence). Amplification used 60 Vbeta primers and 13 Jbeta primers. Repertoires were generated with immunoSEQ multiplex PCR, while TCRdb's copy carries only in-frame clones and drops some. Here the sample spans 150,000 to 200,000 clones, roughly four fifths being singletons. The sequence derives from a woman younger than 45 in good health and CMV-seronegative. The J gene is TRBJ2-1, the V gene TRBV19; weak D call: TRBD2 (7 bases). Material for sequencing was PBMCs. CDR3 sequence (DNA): TGTGCCAGTAGTATCGTATTGGGGGGGCCCTTCTCCTACAATGAGCAGTTCTTC. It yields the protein CASSIVLGGPFSYNEQFF. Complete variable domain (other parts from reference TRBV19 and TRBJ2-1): DGGITQSPKYLFRKEGQNVTLSCEQNLNHDAMYWYRQDPGQGLRLIYYSQIVNDFQKGDIAEGYSVSREKKESFPLTVTSAQKNPTAFYLCASSIVLGGPFSYNEQFFGPGTRLTVL.